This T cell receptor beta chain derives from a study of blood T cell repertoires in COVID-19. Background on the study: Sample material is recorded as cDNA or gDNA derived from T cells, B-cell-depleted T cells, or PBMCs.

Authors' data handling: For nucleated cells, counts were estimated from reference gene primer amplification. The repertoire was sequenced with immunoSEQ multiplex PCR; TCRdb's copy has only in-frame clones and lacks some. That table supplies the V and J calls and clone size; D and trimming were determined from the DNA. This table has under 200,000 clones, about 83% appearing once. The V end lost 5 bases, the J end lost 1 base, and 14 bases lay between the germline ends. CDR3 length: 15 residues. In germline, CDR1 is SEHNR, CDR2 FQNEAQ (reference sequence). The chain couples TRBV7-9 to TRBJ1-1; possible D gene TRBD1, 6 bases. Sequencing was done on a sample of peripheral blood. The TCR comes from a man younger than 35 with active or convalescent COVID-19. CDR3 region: CASSLAGAPNTEAFF. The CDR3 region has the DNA TGTGCCAGCAGCCTCGCGGGGGCCCCGAACACTGAAGCTTTCTTT.